This T cell receptor (beta chain) was sequenced during a study of blood T cell repertoires in COVID-19. Study information: Acute-phase and convalescent COVID-19 samples originated in the United States, Italy and Spain. Sources were T cells, B-cell-depleted T cells, or PBMCs; the material itself was cDNA or gDNA.

Between the trimmed V and J ends, which lost 0 bases and 0 bases, there was a span of 16 bases. The CDR3 extends over 18 amino acids. Germline V lookup: CDR1 MGHRA, CDR2 YSYEKL. Per the original data handling: Reference gene primers were amplified, and this amplification served to estimate nucleated cell counts. TCRdb keeps only in-frame clones here, not all; method: immunoSEQ multiplex PCR. The DNA was the basis for D and trimming; V, J and clone size are from that table. The data hold a few hundred thousand clones, with approximately 83% observed a single time. This clonotype originated in a man aged 25-40 years who had recovered from COVID-19. Sequenced sample: peripheral blood. This rearrangement joins TRBV4-1 to TRBJ2-3, with D perhaps matching TRBD2 (6 bases). The CDR3 protein is CASSQEGRMAGSTDTQYF. Here the CDR3 DNA reads TGCGCCAGCAGCCAAGAGGGCCGGATGGCGGGGAGCACAGATACGCAGTATTTT.